The 9 T cell receptor beta chains below come from one sample, sequenced in a study of T cell clonotyping in hematopoietic cell transplantation. Stated time point: recipient sample about 28 days before transplant, after cytoreduction. Clones were read by immunoSEQ multiplex PCR, and TCRdb kept only the in-frame ones, dropping some. The sample lists some 13,000 clones; approximately 88% were seen once. The starting material was peripheral blood mononuclear cells, obtained before stem cell transplant. The receptor set was obtained from a man in his sixties with acute myeloid leukemia. Some clones in this sample may be carry-over from other donors' samples.

V and J are TRBV5-4 and TRBJ1-2; tentative D call: TRBD1 (6 bases). This CDR3 contains 15 residues. V lost 4 bases and J 3 bases, leaving 16 bases between the germline ends. Germline CDR1 and CDR2: SGHNT and YYREEE (reference sequence). CDR3 DNA: TGTGCCAGCAGCCCGAGGGCAGGGGTTGACTATGGCTACACCTTC. The encoded protein is CASSPRAGVDYGYTF.

The rearrangement links TRBV29-1 to TRBJ2-7; TRBD1 matches 12 bases. Trimming cost V 0 bases and J 4 bases; bases outside gene matches: 16. There are 19 residues in the CDR3. Germline V gene lookup returns CDR1 SQVTM and CDR2 ANQGSEA. This chain's CDR3 is CSVEEVEGTGGYSGYEQYF. The CDR3 bases are TGCAGCGTTGAAGAGGTAGAAGGGACAGGGGGCTATAGTGGTTACGAGCAGTACTTC.

This clone was detected once. This sequence joins TRBV14 and TRBJ1-1; D possibly corresponds to TRBD1 (5 bases). This CDR3 region has 15 residues. Germline V gene data show CDR1 as SGHDN and CDR2 as FVKESK. V lost 7 bases, J lost 7 bases, and 22 bases lay in between. The CDR3 bases are TGTGCCAGCAATAGAGAAACCCCCGAAGACAGTGAAGCTTTCTTT. It translates to CASNRETPEDSEAFF. Full variable domain (missing parts from reference TRBV14 and TRBJ1-1): EAGVTQFPSHSVIEKGQTVTLRCDPISGHDNLYWYRRVMGKEIKFLLHFVKESKQDESGMPNNRFLAERTGGTYSTLKVQPAELEDSGVYFCASNRETPEDSEAFFGQGTRLTVV.

The count of this clone is one. The chain carries TRBV10-3 and TRBJ1-2; D is possibly TRBD1 (5 bases). Germline CDR1 and CDR2: ENHRY and SYGVKD. Trimming shortened V by 2 bases and J by 4 bases, and 8 bases separated the two germline ends. The CDR3 sequence is 13 residues long. The CDR3 loop is CAISEGQGYGYTF. The CDR3, as DNA: TGTGCCATCAGTGAGGGGCAGGGCTATGGCTACACCTTC.

V gene TRBV9 combines with J gene TRBJ2-3; D perhaps matches TRBD1 (5 bases). Germline values: CDR1 SGDLS, CDR2 YYNGEE. Trimming stripped 6 bases from V and 2 bases from J, with 16 bases between. The CDR3 has 15 amino acids. The CDR3 bases are TGTGCCAGCACCCAGTGGGGCGGAAACACAGATACGCAGTATTTT. This encodes CASTQWGGNTDTQYF. Using reference TRBV9 and TRBJ2-3 for the parts outside the CDR3, the full variable domain is DSGVTQTPKHLITATGQRVTLRCSPRSGDLSVYWYQQSLDQGLQFLIQYYNGEERAKGNILERFSAQQFPDLHSELNLSSLELGDSALYFCASTQWGGNTDTQYFGPGTRLTVL.

The V call is TRBV4-2, the J call TRBJ1-5; possible D gene TRBD1, 5 bases. V was pared by 3 bases and J by 6 bases, with 15 bases between. Per the germline V gene, CDR1 is LGHNA and CDR2 is YNFKEQ. The CDR3 has 15 amino acids. The CDR3 here is CASSHLTREAQPQHF. CDR3 coding DNA: TGTGCCAGCAGCCACCTCACCAGGGAAGCTCAGCCCCAGCATTTT.

V gene TRBV7-2 combines with J gene TRBJ2-7; 8 bases agree with TRBD2. The CDR3 is 14 amino acids. The ends lost 5 bases at V and 2 bases at J; junction bases unmatched: 5. Germline values: CDR1 SGHTA, CDR2 FQGNSA. This CDR3 is CASSPSGGPYEQYF. CDR3 bases: TGTGCCAGCAGCCCGAGCGGGGGCCCCTACGAGCAGTACTTC.

The rearrangement uses TRBV6-5 and TRBJ2-3; 9 bases line up with TRBD2. The V segment lost 6 bases and the J segment 4 bases; nucleotides outside the gene matches: 5. The CDR3 totals 14 residues. From germline, CDR1 is MNHEY and CDR2 SVGAGI. The CDR3 coding sequence is TGTGCCAGCAGCAGCGGGGGGCCAGCAGATACGCAGTATTTT. This translates into CASSSGGPADTQYF.

The rearrangement joins TRBV27 to TRBJ2-1; the match to TRBD2 covers 12 bases. This CDR3 spans 15 amino acids. Per the germline V gene, CDR1 is MNHEY and CDR2 is SMNVEV (reference sequence). Trimming at V came to 6 bases and at J to 5 bases, leaving 5 bases not matched to a gene. CDR3 in amino acids: CASRDLAGGHNEQFF. The CDR3 coding sequence is TGTGCCAGCAGAGACCTAGCGGGGGGGCACAATGAGCAGTTCTTC.